The present entry profiles one TCR beta chain with its context. Antigen specificity is unknown. PCR amplification relied on 60 Vbeta primers (plus 13 Jbeta primers). Data came from immunoSEQ multiplex PCR; TCRdb stores just in-frame clones and leaves some out. This table holds about 200,000 clones, 70% to 80% found once. The data are from a study of cytomegalovirus exposure and HLA in healthy donors. Turning to the study itself: A prior analysis found fewer than 120 million unique TCR beta sequences from 170 million or so T cells. Study findings and constraints: Follow-up analysis seemed to connect common viral pathogens with several of the most significant clusters identified. A later analysis linked some 18,000 TCR beta sequences to HLA alleles at 0.05 false discovery rate.

Germline loops: CDR1 MNHNY, CDR2 SVGAGI (reference sequence). V lost 0 bases and J 2 bases, leaving 6 bases between the germline ends. CDR3 length: 14 residues. In nominal health when sampled, donors likely had unrecorded immune exposures nonetheless. The clonotype was recovered from a young man in good health and CMV-seronegative. Sequencing was done on a sample of PBMCs. This chain uses TRBV6-6 with TRBJ2-3; no firm D call. The CDR3 sequence: CASSYSGTTDTQYF. Here the CDR3 DNA reads TGTGCCAGCAGTTACTCGGGCACCACAGATACGCAGTATTTT.